The next 31 T cell receptor beta chains were all read from a single sample in a study of T-cell reconstitution after alpha-beta-depleted transplantation in children. Construction of the TCRbeta library involved unique molecular identifiers. Via MiXCR, TCRdb re-called the PCR reads, giving one row per CDR3 protein. The sample lists 500,000 to 650,000 distinct CDR3 sequences, about an eighth occurring once. Sequencing was performed on PBMCs, mostly from graft donor cells, taken 180 days after TCRalphabeta/CD19-depleted stem cell transplant. The receptors here all came from a female patient aged 2 to 10 who had a stem cell transplant for aplastic anemia, so the T cells may come from the graft donor.

This chain joins TRBV7-3 and TRBJ1-2; 11 bases map to TRBD1. The CDR3 runs 20 residues. J gave up 4 bases and V 1 base, and 17 bases lay outside the gene matches. The V gene's germline CDR1 is SGHTA and CDR2 FQGTGA. CDR3 in amino acids: CASSLIVFGTGGKGFYGYTF. The DNA of the CDR3 is TGTGCCAGCAGCTTAATAGTTTTCGGGACAGGGGGTAAAGGGTTCTATGGCTACACCTTC. Full variable domain (rest looked up from reference TRBV7-3 and TRBJ1-2): GAGVSQTPSNKVTEKGKYVELRCDPISGHTALYWYRQSLGQGPEFLIYFQGTGAADDSGLPNDRFFAVRPEGSVSTLKIQRTERGDSAVYLCASSLIVFGTGGKGFYGYTFGSGTRLTVV.

V is TRBV11-3 and J is TRBJ2-1, with no clear D. The CDR3 sequence is 13 residues long. V lost 1 base and J 9 bases, leaving 10 bases between the germline ends. The germline V gene has CDR1 SGHNT and CDR2 YENEEA. The CDR3 protein is CASSLVRPSEQFF. The CDR3 DNA reads TGTGCCAGCAGCTTAGTCCGTCCCAGTGAGCAGTTCTTC.

This clonotype has a handful of counts. The chain recombines TRBV3-1 with TRBJ2-3; 9 nucleotides line up with TRBD2. The J segment lost 4 bases and the V segment lost 1 base, leaving 9 bases of the junction unmatched. The CDR3 covers 17 residues. Germline lookup yields CDR1 LGHDT and CDR2 YNNKEL (reference sequence). The CDR3 loop is CASSQVWAGGYPDTQYF. CDR3 coding DNA: TGTGCCAGCAGCCAAGTATGGGCGGGAGGGTACCCAGATACGCAGTATTTT.

This clonotype came up many times. The chain links TRBV12-3 or TRBV12-4 to TRBJ2-3; weak D call: TRBD2 (5 bases). The CDR3 is made up of 15 amino acids. V was shortened by 5 bases and J by 1 base, with 13 bases between the two germline ends. The chain's CDR3 is CASSTRDGGTDTQYF. The CDR3 coding sequence is TGTGCCAGCAGTACTCGGGATGGCGGCACAGATACGCAGTATTTT.

This clonotype has only a few counts. The chain combines TRBV5-5 with TRBJ2-3, with 7 bases lining up with TRBD1. The ends lost 4 bases at V and 3 bases at J; junction bases unmatched: 11. The CDR3 is 16 residues long. From germline, CDR1 is SGHKS and CDR2 YYEKEE (reference sequence). DNA for the CDR3: TGTGCCAGCAGCCTAGGACAGGACCCGCAAACAGATACGCAGTATTTT. Translation: CASSLGQDPQTDTQYF.

This clonotype showed up many times. V and J are TRBV5-1 and TRBJ2-5; 13 bases map to TRBD2. Losses at the gene ends were 3 bases for V and 4 bases for J; bases not matched to a gene: 9. The CDR3 is made up of 17 amino acids. Germline values: CDR1 SGHRS, CDR2 YFSETQ. The CDR3 loop reads CASSSGLAGRVAETQYF. The CDR3 nucleotides read TGCGCCAGCAGCTCGGGACTAGCGGGACGGGTAGCAGAGACCCAGTACTTC. Complete variable domain (other parts from reference TRBV5-1 and TRBJ2-5): KAGVTQTPRYLIKTRGQQVTLSCSPISGHRSVSWYQQTPGQGLQFLFEYFSETQRNKGNFPGRFSGRQFSNSRSEMNVSTLELGDSALYLCASSSGLAGRVAETQYFGPGTRLLVL.

The genes are TRBV15 and TRBJ2-1; 9 bases fit TRBD1. This CDR3 has 16 amino acids. Germline V lookup: CDR1 LNHNV, CDR2 YYDKDF (reference sequence). The J segment lost 5 bases and the V segment lost 3 bases, leaving 8 bases of the junction unmatched. In DNA form, the CDR3 reads TGTGCCACCAGCAGGTTCCGGGACAGGGAGAACAATGAGCAGTTCTTC. Translation: CATSRFRDRENNEQFF. Full variable domain (remainder filled in from reference TRBV15 and TRBJ2-1): DAMVIQNPRYQVTQFGKPVTLSCSQTLNHNVMYWYQQKSSQAPKLLFHYYDKDFNNEADTPDNFQSRRPNTSFCFLDIRSPGLGDTAMYLCATSRFRDRENNEQFFGPGTRLTVL.

V usage is TRBV20-1 and J usage is TRBJ2-3; D uncertain. CDR3 length equals 14 residues. In germline, CDR1 is DFQATT, CDR2 SNEGSKA (reference sequence). V was clipped by 3 bases and J by 0 bases, with 10 bases between them. The CDR3 sequence is CSASGFPSTDTQYF. For the CDR3, the DNA is TGCAGTGCTAGCGGTTTTCCTAGCACAGATACGCAGTATTTT.

The V call is TRBV6-5, the J call TRBJ2-5; a possible D gene is TRBD1 (6 bases). Between the trimmed V and J ends, which lost 0 bases and 4 bases, there was a span of 9 bases. This CDR3 region has 14 residues. Germline values: CDR1 MNHEY, CDR2 SVGAGI. CDR3 bases: TGTGCCAGCAGTTACTCGGGCAGGGGAGAGACCCAGTACTTC. Encoded protein: CASSYSGRGETQYF.

This clonotype was seen more than once but under ten times. V usage is TRBV7-6 and J usage is TRBJ1-5; 10 positions agree with TRBD1. The CDR3 has 16 residues. Trimming removed 4 bases from V and 5 bases from J; junction bases left unmatched: 8. CDR1 is SGHVS and CDR2 is FNYEAQ in the germline V gene. CDR3 sequence reads: CASSYHPGTGDQPQHF. In DNA form, the CDR3 reads TGTGCCAGCAGCTACCACCCCGGGACAGGGGATCAGCCCCAGCATTTT.

The chain joins TRBV4-1 to TRBJ1-2; D gene unclear. The CDR3 contains 14 residues. CDR1 and CDR2 from the germline V gene are MGHRA and YSYEKL. V was clipped by 1 base and J by 4 bases, with 10 bases between them. CDR3 region: CASSQGMVSYGYTF. The DNA for the CDR3 is TGCGCCAGCAGCCAAGGCATGGTGTCCTATGGCTACACCTTC.

This clonotype was counted only a few times. The chain couples TRBV18 to TRBJ2-3, with D possibly TRBD2 on 5 matching bases. V dropped 3 bases and J dropped 1 base, with 11 bases sitting between them. The CDR3 extends over 15 amino acids. CDR1 and CDR2 (germline): KGHSH, LQKENI. Here the CDR3 reads CASSPGISGTDTQYF. CDR3 sequence (DNA): TGTGCCAGCTCACCGGGTATTAGCGGCACAGATACGCAGTATTTT.

This clonotype was counted between two and nine times. V usage is TRBV29-1 and J usage is TRBJ2-1, with D maybe TRBD2 (5 bases). Looked up from germline, CDR1 is SQVTM and CDR2 is ANQGSEA. Trimming shortened V by 0 bases and J by 6 bases, and 9 bases separated the two germline ends. CDR3 length: 13 residues. The CDR3 nucleotides are TGCAGCGTTGAAGATCAAGCGGCCAATGAGCAGTTCTTC. Protein: CSVEDQAANEQFF.

This chain uses TRBV3-1 with TRBJ2-3; 9 bases fit TRBD2. Germline V gene data show CDR1 as LGHDT and CDR2 as YNNKEL (reference sequence). The junction had 4 bases not matched to a gene; V was cut back by 2 bases and J by 1 base. The CDR3 sequence is 16 residues long. The CDR3: CASSQRIAGGTDTQYF. For the CDR3, the DNA is TGTGCCAGCAGCCAAAGAATAGCGGGGGGCACAGATACGCAGTATTTT.

Many counts were recorded for this clonotype. The V gene is TRBV20-1, the J gene TRBJ2-5; 8 bases are shared with TRBD2. This CDR3 contains 18 residues. Germline lookup yields CDR1 DFQATT and CDR2 SNEGSKA (reference sequence). V shed 1 base and J 5 bases; nucleotides not matched to a gene: 18. In DNA, the CDR3 is TGCAGTGCTAGAGTGTTCTGGCCAACTAGCGGACCTGGGGAGACCCAGTACTTC. This codes for CSARVFWPTSGPGETQYF.

To note about this clonotype: Here the CDR3 omits its conserved ending phenylalanine or tryptophan, so a read error is the likely source. The chain is built from TRBV28 and TRBJ1-1; the match to TRBD1 covers 10 bases. Germline V gene lookup returns CDR1 MDHEN and CDR2 SYDVKM. The V and J ends lost 5 bases and 0 bases, in that order; junction bases with no gene match: 6. The CDR3 runs 16 residues. CDR3 sequence reads: CASSLTGGNMNTEAFY. DNA for the CDR3: TGTGCCAGCAGTCTGACAGGGGGCAACATGAACACTGAAGCTTTCTAT.

This clonotype was seen repeatedly, ten times or more. The rearrangement uses TRBV28 and TRBJ1-3; the D is unclear. CDR3 length: 17 residues. CDR1 is MDHEN and CDR2 is SYDVKM in the germline V gene. V was cut by 0 bases and J by 0 bases, with 12 bases left in between. This chain's CDR3 is CASSLWGRESSGNTIYF. For the CDR3, the DNA is TGTGCCAGCAGTTTATGGGGCCGAGAGTCCTCTGGAAACACCATATATTTT.

This clonotype was seen at least ten times. This chain joins TRBV20-1 and TRBJ2-2; 8 bases match TRBD2. The germline gives CDR1 DFQATT, CDR2 SNEGSKA (reference sequence). The CDR3 runs 15 residues. With 3 bases clipped from V and 5 bases from J, the junction kept 8 bases outside the gene matches. CDR3: CSASPGLASTGELFF. In DNA, the CDR3 is TGCAGTGCTAGCCCCGGACTAGCATCAACCGGGGAGCTGTTTTTT.

The table lists this clonotype with a few counts. This chain connects TRBV10-3 to TRBJ2-1; TRBD2 aligns across 14 bases. The V and J ends lost 2 bases and 8 bases, in that order; junction bases with no gene match: 14. This CDR3 has 19 residues. Germline CDR1 is ENHRY and CDR2 is SYGVKD. In nucleotides, the CDR3 is TGTGCCATCAGTGAGGCCCTGGGACTAGCGGGAGAAGGTAGGGATGAGCAGTTCTTC. This gives the protein CAISEALGLAGEGRDEQFF.

There are a few counts of this clonotype. This chain uses TRBV7-8 with TRBJ1-1, with a tentative D call TRBD1 (5 bases). Germline V gene data show CDR1 as SGHVS and CDR2 as FQNEAQ. The V gene lost 6 bases and the J gene lost 5 bases, with 19 bases spanning the gap. The CDR3 covers 15 residues. Here the CDR3 reads CASSLHRAGATEAFF. In DNA form, the CDR3 reads TGTGCCAGCAGTCTCCATAGGGCTGGGGCTACTGAAGCTTTCTTT.

The V and J genes are TRBV6-1 and TRBJ1-1; TRBD1 is a possible D gene (5 bases). The CDR3 totals 15 residues. Trimming removed 5 bases from V and 7 bases from J, with 20 bases in between. Germline V lookup: CDR1 MNHNS, CDR2 SASEGT. The CDR3 loop is CASSLGRGPPHEAFF. The CDR3 DNA follows: TGTGCCAGCAGTCTCGGCCGGGGCCCACCCCATGAAGCTTTCTTT.

In this sample, this clonotype turned up a few times. The V call is TRBV14, the J call TRBJ2-7; TRBD2 matches 11 bases. The CDR3 runs 15 residues. V was clipped by 1 base and J by 5 bases; unmatched bases: 4. Germline loops: CDR1 SGHDN, CDR2 FVKESK. The CDR3 spells CASSQGLAGSHEQYF. CDR3 DNA sequence: TGTGCCAGCAGCCAAGGACTAGCGGGATCCCACGAGCAGTACTTC.

Remarks on this clonotype: Just one base apart from a much larger clone, this may be a read error. The V and J genes are TRBV12-3 or TRBV12-4 and TRBJ2-4; tentatively, D is TRBD1 (6 bases). There are 13 residues in the CDR3. Written as DNA, the CDR3 is TGTGCCAGCAGACGATTCCCTGGGGACATTCACTACTTC. This sequence encodes CASRRFPGDIHYF.

The chain is built from TRBV9 and TRBJ2-2; D is uncertain. This CDR3 is 14 amino acids long. Looked up from germline, CDR1 is SGDLS and CDR2 is YYNGEE. The V end was cut by 1 base, the J end by 6 bases, with 10 bases between. The CDR3 DNA reads TGTGCCAGCAGCGTAAACAGCTGGTCCGGGGAGCTGTTTTTT. Its protein is CASSVNSWSGELFF.

This clonotype occurred many times. The chain joins TRBV10-3 to TRBJ2-1; D remains ambiguous. The CDR3 is 14 residues long. Trimming removed 4 bases at V and 6 bases at J, with 13 bases between. CDR1 ENHRY and CDR2 SYGVKD come from the germline V gene. The CDR3: CAISGVVGFNEQFF. The DNA for the CDR3 is TGTGCCATCAGTGGAGTGGTAGGCTTCAATGAGCAGTTCTTC.

This chain joins TRBV29-1 and TRBJ2-1; 9 bases line up with TRBD1. Looked up from germline, CDR1 is SQVTM and CDR2 is ANQGSEA. This CDR3 comprises 16 residues. V lost 6 bases to trimming and J lost 5 bases; unmatched junction nucleotides: 14. The DNA for the CDR3 is TGCAGCGTGGACAGGGGCCAGAGGTATCGGGACAATGAGCAGTTCTTC. Translating it yields CSVDRGQRYRDNEQFF.

J is TRBJ2-7 and V is TRBV20-1, with D tentatively TRBD1 or TRBD2 (6 bases each). Germline V gene lookup returns CDR1 DFQATT and CDR2 SNEGSKA (reference sequence). V gave up 0 bases and J gave up 3 bases, with 15 bases separating them. The CDR3 contains 15 residues. CDR3: CSAREERGANYEQYF. In DNA form, the CDR3 reads TGCAGTGCTAGAGAAGAGAGGGGGGCGAACTACGAGCAGTACTTC.

This clonotype has at least ten counts. This rearrangement joins TRBV12-3 or TRBV12-4 to TRBJ2-2; the D gene is possibly TRBD2 (5 bases). CDR3 size: 13 residues. The V end was cut by 2 bases, the J end by 5 bases, with 6 bases between. The CDR3 coding sequence is TGTGCCAGCAGTTTAACGGGGACCGGGGAGCTGTTTTTT. Residues: CASSLTGTGELFF.

V and J are TRBV20-1 and TRBJ2-1; 7 bases line up with TRBD2. The CDR3 totals 12 residues. The J segment lost 5 bases and the V segment lost 7 bases, leaving 5 bases of the junction unmatched. Germline CDR1 is DFQATT and CDR2 is SNEGSKA (reference sequence). The CDR3 DNA reads TGCAGTGGGGGCGGGAGAAACAATGAGCAGTTCTTC. This translates into CSGGGRNNEQFF.

In this sample, this clonotype turned up a few times. V and J are TRBV29-1 and TRBJ2-1; 8 bases agree with TRBD1. The CDR3 is 13 amino acids. The J segment lost 15 bases and the V segment lost 6 bases, leaving 16 bases of the junction unmatched. The germline V gene has CDR1 SQVTM and CDR2 ANQGSEA. The CDR3 protein is CSVAPQGEKPPFF. In nucleotides, the CDR3 is TGCAGCGTCGCACCACAGGGGGAAAAACCCCCGTTCTTC.

This clonotype appeared a few times. The J gene is TRBJ2-1, the V gene TRBV20-1, with TRBD2 matching over 10 bases. Trimming cost V 6 bases and J 3 bases; bases outside gene matches: 11. This CDR3 has 16 residues. From germline, CDR1 is DFQATT and CDR2 SNEGSKA (reference sequence). The chain's CDR3 is CSASTGTSDYYNEQFF. The CDR3 DNA reads as TGCAGTGCCTCCACCGGGACTAGCGATTACTACAATGAGCAGTTCTTC.